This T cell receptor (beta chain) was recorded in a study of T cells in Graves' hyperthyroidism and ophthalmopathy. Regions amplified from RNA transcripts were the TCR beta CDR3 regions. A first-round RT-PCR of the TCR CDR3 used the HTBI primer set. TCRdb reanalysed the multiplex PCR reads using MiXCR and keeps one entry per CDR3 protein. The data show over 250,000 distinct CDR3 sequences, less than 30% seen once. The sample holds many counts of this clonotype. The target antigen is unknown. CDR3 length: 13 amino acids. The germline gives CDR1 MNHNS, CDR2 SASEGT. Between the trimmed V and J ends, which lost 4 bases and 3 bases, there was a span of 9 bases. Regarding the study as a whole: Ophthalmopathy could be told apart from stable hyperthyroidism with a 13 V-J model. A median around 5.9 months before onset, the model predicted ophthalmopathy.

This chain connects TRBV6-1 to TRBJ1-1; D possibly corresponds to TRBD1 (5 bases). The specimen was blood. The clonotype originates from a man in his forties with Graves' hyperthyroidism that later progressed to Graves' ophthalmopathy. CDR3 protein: CASSGGRDTEAFF. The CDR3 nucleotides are TGTGCCAGCAGTGGGGGCCGGGACACTGAAGCTTTCTTT.